This T cell receptor beta chain was recorded in a study of shared clonotypes between healthy human individuals. Study overall: Three men and a couple of women, aged 18 to 49, were donors. For every donor, three CD4 naive, three CD4 memory, two CD8 naive and one CD8 memory plates were used.

Naive-designated CD8 cells lacked CD45RO, were positively enriched for CCR7, and omitted terminally differentiated effector memory CD45RA+ cells. Study observations and caveats: For naive CD4 cells, roughly 5% of clonotypes were shared across a handful of donors. Naive subsets typically showed greater estimated richness than memory subsets.

Using immunoSEQ multiplex PCR, the repertoire was profiled, and TCRdb retains in-frame clones only, with some absent. The sample contains about 2,100,000 clones, about 93% of which appear only once. Germline V gives CDR1 MNHEY, CDR2 SVGAGI. V shed 5 bases and J 5 bases; nucleotides not matched to a gene: 9. This CDR3 is built from 14 residues. Regarding this clone: Antigen specificity is unknown.

The clonotype was recovered from a man aged 18 to 30 in good health. Some clones in this sample may be carry-over from other donors' samples. The chain carries TRBV6-5 and TRBJ2-7, with TRBD1 matching 7 bases. The sequenced sample was naive CD8+ T cells from PBMCs. CDR3 region: CASSPLDRVHEQYF. The DNA of the CDR3 is TGTGCCAGCAGTCCATTAGACAGGGTCCACGAGCAGTACTTC.